Following are 31 T cell receptor beta chains from one sample sequenced in a study of CD8+ T cells in alopecia areata. Sequencing templates came from extracted RNA that was reverse transcribed into cDNA. The protocol was immunoSEQ multiplex PCR, while the TCRdb copy is restricted to in-frame clones and leaves out a portion. This sample has tens of thousands of clones, with just over 50% found just once. Sequenced input: NKG2D-high CD8+ T cells sorted from blood. The receptors originated from a human donor with alopecia areata.

The rearrangement uses TRBV6-5 and TRBJ1-2; tentatively, D is TRBD1 (6 bases). CDR1 MNHEY and CDR2 SVGAGI come from the germline V gene. This CDR3 is 15 amino acids long. Between the trimmed V and J ends, which lost 5 bases and 8 bases, there was a span of 21 bases. The CDR3 here is CASSPQGGSPGGYTF. The CDR3 DNA follows: TGTGCCAGCAGTCCACAGGGTGGGTCCCCTGGAGGCTACACCTTC.

As to this clone: Different DNA sequences within this sample yield the same CDR3. The CDR3 region is CASSPVYTGELFF. CDR3 sequence (DNA): TGTGCCAGCAGTCCTGTTTACACCGGGGAGCTGTTTTTT. The chain recombines TRBV2 with TRBJ2-2; D remains unclear. Germline values: CDR1 SNHLY, CDR2 FYNNEI. V was shortened by 5 bases and J by 3 bases, with 7 bases between the two germline ends. CDR3 length: 13 residues.

Points on this clone: Other nucleotide sequences from this sample produce the same CDR3. The J gene is TRBJ2-1, the V gene TRBV28, with no clear D. V dropped 5 bases and J dropped 5 bases, with 10 bases sitting between them. The CDR3 contains 13 residues. The germline V gene has CDR1 MDHEN and CDR2 SYDVKM. The CDR3 region is CASSLPGNNEQFF. The CDR3 region has the DNA TGTGCCAGCAGTCTCCCCGGCAACAATGAGCAGTTCTTC. Drawing the rest from reference TRBV28 and TRBJ2-1, the complete variable domain is DVKVTQSSRYLVKRTGEKVFLECVQDMDHENMFWYRQDPGLGLRLIYFSYDVKMKEKGDIPEGYSVSREKKERFSLILESASTNQTSMYLCASSLPGNNEQFFGPGTRLTVL.

This sequence joins TRBV10-3 and TRBJ2-6; 7 bases fit TRBD1. With 7 bases clipped from V and 4 bases from J, the junction kept 13 bases outside the gene matches. Germline V gene sequence: CDR1 ENHRY, CDR2 SYGVKD. The CDR3 loop spans 17 amino acids. For the CDR3, the DNA is TGTGCCATCAACGGACAGGACCCCCTATCCGGGGCCAACGTCCTGACTTTC. This gives the protein CAINGQDPLSGANVLTF.

This clone was found a few times. This sequence joins TRBV7-9 and TRBJ1-2; D is unclear. The CDR3 is 13 residues long. Germline CDR1 and CDR2: SEHNR and FQNEAQ (reference sequence). Trimming stripped 5 bases from V and 3 bases from J, with 10 bases between. The CDR3 coding sequence is TGTGCCAGCAGCGACGGAGTTTACTATGGCTACACCTTC. Translation: CASSDGVYYGYTF.

The V call is TRBV15, the J call TRBJ2-2; 10 bases are shared with TRBD2. CDR3 size: 15 residues. The germline gives CDR1 LNHNV, CDR2 YYDKDF (reference sequence). The junction had 2 bases not matched to a gene; V was cut back by 4 bases and J by 3 bases. CDR3: CATSIAGGYTGELFF. The CDR3 coding sequence is TGTGCCACCAGCATAGCGGGGGGCTACACCGGGGAGCTGTTTTTT.

This clone has a handful of counts. The V and J genes are TRBV21-1 and TRBJ2-6; TRBD2 was called by the table and not checked on the DNA. TRBV21-1 is given as a pseudogene. This CDR3 has 13 amino acids. CDR3: CASSRKGRDVLTF. DNA of the CDR3: TGTGCCAGCAGCCGAAAAGGGAGGGATGTCCTGACTTTC.

The rearrangement uses TRBV4-1 and TRBJ2-4, with no clear D. V lost 0 bases and J 15 bases, leaving 12 bases between the germline ends. This CDR3 is 12 amino acids long. CDR1 MGHRA and CDR2 YSYEKL come from the germline V gene. The CDR3 nucleotides read TGCGCCAGCAGCCAAGACGGCGGAGTTTCGTACTTC. Its protein is CASSQDGGVSYF.

This clone has just a few counts. The V and J genes are TRBV4-1 and TRBJ2-3, with 11 positions matching TRBD2. Looked up from germline, CDR1 is MGHRA and CDR2 is YSYEKL. CDR3 length: 18 amino acids. Trimming cost V 1 base and J 4 bases; bases outside gene matches: 10. The CDR3 loop is CASSQVSSGRLTSDTQYF. The CDR3 coding sequence is TGCGCCAGCAGCCAAGTCTCTAGCGGGAGGTTGACGTCAGATACGCAGTATTTT.

The rearrangement joins TRBV6-5 to TRBJ2-1, with 9 bases that match TRBD2. In germline, CDR1 is MNHEY, CDR2 SVGAGI. This CDR3 has 15 amino acids. J gave up 6 bases and V 4 bases, and 7 bases lay outside the gene matches. The chain's CDR3 is CASSWGLAEFNEQFF. The CDR3 DNA follows: TGTGCCAGCAGTTGGGGACTAGCAGAATTCAATGAGCAGTTCTTC.

This chain connects TRBV28 to TRBJ2-5; D may be TRBD1 (5 bases). V lost 5 bases to trimming and J lost 2 bases, with 12 bases between them. This CDR3 is built from 14 residues. Germline V gives CDR1 MDHEN, CDR2 SYDVKM. The CDR3 here is CASSLHQGQETQYF. CDR3 nucleotides: TGTGCCAGCAGTCTCCACCAGGGTCAAGAGACCCAGTACTTC.

V is TRBV30 and J is TRBJ1-5; TRBD1 might be the D (5 bases). The V gene's germline CDR1 is GTSNPN and CDR2 SVGIG (reference sequence). The CDR3 spans 13 residues. Between the trimmed V and J ends, which lost 5 bases and 3 bases, there was a span of 11 bases. The CDR3, as DNA: TGTGCCTGGGGGGCAGGCTACAATCAGCCCCAGCATTTT. Protein product: CAWGAGYNQPQHF. The variable domain in full, with the rest retrieved from reference TRBV30 and TRBJ1-5, is SQTIHQWPATLVQPVGSPLSLECTVEGTSNPNLYWYRQAAGRGLQLLFYSVGIGQISSEVPQNLSASRPQDRQFILSSKKLLLSDSGFYLCAWGAGYNQPQHFGDGTRLSIL.

This chain uses TRBV2 with TRBJ2-3; D is unresolved. The V gene's germline CDR1 is SNHLY and CDR2 FYNNEI. This CDR3 spans 10 amino acids. V shed 10 bases and J shed 6 bases, with 8 bases lying between them. CDR3 in DNA: TGTGCCACCGTGTTGGATACGCAGTATTTT. Amino acids: CATVLDTQYF.

This clone has only one observation. V is TRBV28 and J is TRBJ1-2, with TRBD1 as a possible D gene (6 bases). Germline V gene data show CDR1 as MDHEN and CDR2 as SYDVKM. CDR3 length: 15 amino acids. V lost 6 bases, J lost 8 bases, and 22 bases lay in between. The CDR3 DNA reads as TGTGCCAGCAGCCTCCCTAGTGGGACACCTGGAGGCTACACCTTC. This translates into CASSLPSGTPGGYTF.

In this sample, this clone turned up a few times. The chain links TRBV18 to TRBJ2-5; D unresolved. The germline V gene has CDR1 KGHSH and CDR2 LQKENI. With 1 base removed from V and 5 bases from J, the gap between germline ends came to 8 bases. The CDR3 totals 13 residues. The CDR3 DNA reads as TGTGCCAGCTCACCACAGCCAGTGGAGACCCAGTACTTC. Encoded protein: CASSPQPVETQYF.

This chain uses TRBV27 with TRBJ1-5; D unresolved. This CDR3 is built from 13 residues. Trimming shortened V by 3 bases and J by 2 bases, and 5 bases separated the two germline ends. Germline assignment: CDR1 MNHEY and CDR2 SMNVEV (reference sequence). The CDR3 bases are TGTGCCAGCAGTTTCGGGGGCAATCAGCCCCAGCATTTT. This translates into CASSFGGNQPQHF.

J is TRBJ1-1 and V is TRBV5-1; D remains ambiguous. CDR1 and CDR2 (germline): SGHRS, YFSETQ. Trimming stripped 1 base from V and 1 base from J, with 11 bases between. This CDR3 has 15 residues. The CDR3 spells CASSLNYEANTEAFF. The DNA for the CDR3 is TGCGCCAGCAGCTTGAACTATGAGGCGAACACTGAAGCTTTCTTT.

The chain is built from TRBV5-1 and TRBJ2-1; D ambiguous. CDR1 is SGHRS, CDR2 YFSETQ, per germline. The CDR3 sequence is 12 residues long. V lost 0 bases, J lost 6 bases, and 4 bases lay in between. CDR3 DNA: TGCGCCAGCAGCTTGGCGGGCAATGAGCAGTTCTTC. Protein sequence: CASSLAGNEQFF.

CDR3 DNA sequence: TGCAGCGTTGAAGCCTCGGACGGCCCCTATGGCTACACCTTC. Translation gives CSVEASDGPYGYTF. This chain joins TRBV29-1 and TRBJ1-2; D is undetermined. Germline V gives CDR1 SQVTM, CDR2 ANQGSEA. Trimming shortened V by 1 base and J by 4 bases, and 13 bases separated the two germline ends. The CDR3 runs to 14 residues. Supplemented by reference TRBV29-1 and TRBJ1-2, the full variable domain reads SAVISQKPSRDICQRGTSLTIQCQVDSQVTMMFWYRQQPGQSLTLIATANQGSEATYESGFVIDKFPISRPNLTFSTLTVSNMSPEDSSIYLCSVEASDGPYGYTFGSGTRLTVV.

This clone was detected a few times. The rearrangement links TRBV29-1 to TRBJ2-7, with D unclear. The CDR3 has 13 amino acids. The germline V gene encodes CDR1 SQVTM and CDR2 ANQGSEA. V lost 1 base and J lost 4, with 11 bases in between. The CDR3 nucleotides read TGCAGCGTTGAAGTCCAGAAAGGTTACGAGCAGTACTTC. Amino acids: CSVEVQKGYEQYF.

In this sample, this clone turned up once. The chain carries TRBV9 and TRBJ2-5; TRBD1 matches 7 bases. CDR3 length: 13 amino acids. Germline V gives CDR1 SGDLS, CDR2 YYNGEE. Trimming took 3 bases from V and 5 from J; bases not matched to a gene: 4. The CDR3: CASSGQGRETQYF. Here the CDR3 DNA reads TGTGCCAGCAGCGGACAGGGACGCGAGACCCAGTACTTC.

The CDR3 nucleotides read TGTGCCAGCAGCCAAGAAATGGCTAGCGAGAACACCGGGGAGCTGTTTTTT. It codes for CASSQEMASENTGELFF. The chain carries TRBV4-2 and TRBJ2-2, with D perhaps TRBD2 (6 bases). V was shortened by 0 bases and J by 1 base, with 12 bases between the two germline ends. Germline V gene lookup returns CDR1 LGHNA and CDR2 YNFKEQ. This CDR3 region has 17 residues.

This rearrangement joins TRBV6-6 to TRBJ2-5; D might be TRBD2 (6 bases). The ends were cut back, 2 bases at V and 10 bases at J, with 14 bases in the middle. CDR1 and CDR2 from the germline V gene are MNHNY and SVGAGI (reference sequence). This CDR3 comprises 13 residues. The CDR3 is CASSYPRLVYQYF. The DNA of the CDR3 is TGTGCCAGCAGTTACCCCCGACTAGTCTACCAGTACTTC.

The chain carries TRBV5-6 and TRBJ2-1; D unresolved. Germline V gene sequence: CDR1 SGHDT, CDR2 YYEEEE. Between the trimmed V and J ends, which lost 4 bases and 5 bases, there was a span of 4 bases. CDR3 length equals 11 residues. CDR3 sequence reads: CASSTHNEQFF. The CDR3 bases are TGTGCCAGCAGCACGCACAATGAGCAGTTCTTC.

This clone appeared once. The rearrangement joins TRBV27 to TRBJ2-1; D possibly corresponds to TRBD2 (6 bases). Per the germline V gene, CDR1 is MNHEY and CDR2 is SMNVEV (reference sequence). The V end was cut by 3 bases, the J end by 3 bases, with 15 bases between. This CDR3 region has 16 residues. CDR3: CASSFLPSDYYNEQFF. The CDR3 DNA follows: TGTGCCAGCAGTTTCCTCCCTAGCGACTACTACAATGAGCAGTTCTTC.

This sequence joins TRBV23-1 and TRBJ2-1; 13 bases align to TRBD2. TRBV23-1 is an ORF, with its function uncertain. This CDR3 has 19 amino acids. After removal of 2 bases from V and 3 bases from J, the junction contained 10 bases not matched to a gene. CDR3 nucleotide sequence: TGCGCCAGCAGTCAAAATGAAGGTGGGACTAGCGGGATCTACAATGAGCAGTTCTTC. Encoded protein: CASSQNEGGTSGIYNEQFF.

The chain couples TRBV2 to TRBJ2-1, with 13 bases aligning to TRBD2. Trimming at V came to 8 bases and at J to 7 bases, leaving 5 bases not matched to a gene. CDR1 and CDR2 from the germline V gene are SNHLY and FYNNEI. This CDR3 is 14 amino acids long. The CDR3: CASGGLAGLNEQFF. In DNA form, the CDR3 reads TGTGCCAGCGGGGGACTAGCGGGGTTAAATGAGCAGTTCTTC.

The chain is built from TRBV30 and TRBJ2-1; D unclear. Per germline, CDR1 GTSNPN and CDR2 SVGIG (reference sequence). The V end was cut by 5 bases, the J end by 3 bases, with 8 bases between. The CDR3 covers 12 residues. DNA of the CDR3: TGTGCCTGGGTGAGTGACTACAATGAGCAGTTCTTC. Encoded protein: CAWVSDYNEQFF.

This chain connects TRBV7-9 to TRBJ2-1; the D gene is possibly TRBD2 (6 bases). The germline gives CDR1 SEHNR, CDR2 FQNEAQ (reference sequence). V lost 3 bases and J lost 9, with 21 bases in between. The CDR3 has 16 residues. The CDR3 reads CASSFLSSALGSEQFF. CDR3 coding DNA: TGTGCCAGCAGCTTCTTATCTAGCGCCCTCGGAAGTGAGCAGTTCTTC.

This clone appeared a few times. The chain couples TRBV5-1 to TRBJ1-1; D gene ambiguous. Trimming cost V 3 bases and J 0 bases, with 3 bases left between them. The germline V gene encodes CDR1 SGHRS and CDR2 YFSETQ. The CDR3 is made up of 12 amino acids. The CDR3 DNA is TGCGCCAGCAGCTCGGTGAACACTGAAGCTTTCTTT. Its protein product is CASSSVNTEAFF.

The V gene is TRBV4-1, the J gene TRBJ2-1; D might be TRBD2 (6 bases). Trimming took 4 bases from V and 4 from J, leaving 11 bases between them. The V gene's germline CDR1 is MGHRA and CDR2 YSYEKL. The CDR3 length is 14 residues. The CDR3 sequence is CASSLRDFYNEQFF. CDR3 sequence (DNA): TGCGCCAGCAGCCTTCGGGACTTTTACAATGAGCAGTTCTTC.